These 20 T cell receptor beta chains were sequenced from one sample in a study of identical twins (dated by TCRdb to the mid-2010s). The library was prepared using 5' RACE. These reads were obtained on an Illumina HiSeq 2000. Using fastp trimming at Q25 and MiXCR clonotype assembly, TCRdb reanalyzed the public sequencing data and kept in-frame beta chains. Rows are unified per CDR3 protein, each entry keeping the most common DNA and genes. The sample table holds approximately 470,000 distinct CDR3 sequences, of which approximately 14% were seen once. 0.52% of the sample is taken by the ten largest. This sample was also put to use in a study of yellow fever vaccine responses in identical twins.

The sample taken for sequencing was CD4+ T cells sorted from blood. The receptor set was obtained from a woman younger than 30 in good health.

The gene calls are TRBV4-3 and TRBJ2-1; D is possibly TRBD2 (5 bases). The V end lost 0 bases, the J end lost 10 bases, and 10 bases lay between the germline ends. Germline CDR1 is LGHNA and CDR2 is YSLEER. The CDR3 has 13 amino acids. The CDR3 region is CASSQDRLAEQFF. The CDR3 DNA follows: TGCGCCAGCAGCCAAGATCGCCTAGCCGAGCAGTTCTTC.

This chain joins TRBV5-1 and TRBJ2-5, with TRBD2 identical over 16 bases. The CDR3 sequence is 16 residues long. Germline V gives CDR1 SGHRS, CDR2 YFSETQ. V was pared by 4 bases and J by 3 bases, with 3 bases of the junction left unmatched. The CDR3 loop reads CASSAGLAGGEETQYF. The CDR3 nucleotides are TGCGCCAGCAGCGCGGGACTAGCGGGAGGGGAAGAGACCCAGTACTTC.

The V and J genes are TRBV5-4 and TRBJ2-3; a weak D match, TRBD2 (5 bases). CDR3 length: 14 residues. V lost 10 bases to trimming and J lost 4 bases, with 19 bases between them. Germline V gene sequence: CDR1 SGHNT, CDR2 YYREEE (reference sequence). CDR3 amino acids: CAASLGVIADTQYF. The DNA for the CDR3 is TGTGCCGCCTCCTTGGGAGTTATCGCAGATACGCAGTATTTT.

This chain uses TRBV12-3 or TRBV12-4 with TRBJ2-6, with 9 bases that match TRBD2. Trimming at V came to 1 base and at J to 4 bases, leaving 11 bases not matched to a gene. The CDR3 length is 19 residues. The CDR3 bases are TGTGCCAGCAGTTTAGGTCAGGCTAGCGGGATAAAGGGGGCCAACGTCCTGACTTTC. It yields the protein CASSLGQASGIKGANVLTF.

This clonotype was picked up a small number of times. V gene TRBV20-1 combines with J gene TRBJ2-2; D tentatively reads TRBD1 or TRBD2 (5 bases each). Germline V gives CDR1 DFQATT, CDR2 SNEGSKA (reference sequence). The CDR3 runs to 14 residues. V dropped 0 bases and J dropped 6 bases, with 11 bases sitting between them. The CDR3 coding sequence is TGCAGTGCTAGAGAACCGTTGGGGGCCGGGGAGCTGTTTTTT. It specifies CSAREPLGAGELFF.

This clonotype turned up a few times. The J gene is TRBJ2-2, the V gene TRBV3-1; possible D gene TRBD2, 5 bases. V lost 1 base to trimming and J lost 7 bases, with 10 bases between them. This CDR3 contains 14 residues. Germline assignment: CDR1 LGHDT and CDR2 YNNKEL (reference sequence). The DNA of the CDR3 is TGTGCCAGCAGCCAAGGAGGGTATGGCGGGGAGCTGTTTTTT. It translates to CASSQGGYGGELFF.

This clonotype was detected only a few times. The chain links TRBV15 to TRBJ2-5; D is undetermined. Germline V gene sequence: CDR1 LNHNV, CDR2 YYDKDF (reference sequence). The length of the CDR3 is 13 residues. The ends were cut back, 0 bases at V and 5 bases at J, with 7 bases in the middle. The CDR3 DNA follows: TGTGCCACCAGCAGAGATCACGGCGAGACCCAGTACTTC. Translated, it gives CATSRDHGETQYF.

The chain recombines TRBV4-1 with TRBJ2-1; the match to TRBD2 covers 7 bases. Germline V gene data show CDR1 as MGHRA and CDR2 as YSYEKL. The CDR3 has 16 amino acids. Trimming at V came to 3 bases and at J to 2 bases, leaving 7 bases not matched to a gene. This CDR3 is CASSQGPSGPYNEQFF. The CDR3 DNA reads TGCGCCAGCAGCCAGGGTCCTAGCGGACCCTACAATGAGCAGTTCTTC.

This clonotype was seen at least ten times. The chain carries TRBV7-8 and TRBJ1-2; unclear D gene. With 8 bases removed from V and 4 bases from J, the gap between germline ends came to 2 bases. From germline, CDR1 is SGHVS and CDR2 FQNEAQ. The CDR3 covers 9 residues. This chain's CDR3 is CASPYGYTF. CDR3 bases: TGTGCCAGCCCCTATGGCTACACCTTC. The full variable domain, rest sourced from reference TRBV7-8 and TRBJ1-2, is GAGVSQSPRYKVAKRGQDVALRCDPISGHVSLFWYQQALGQGPEFLTYFQNEAQLDKSGLPSDRFFAERPEGSVSTLKIQRTQQEDSAVYLCASPYGYTFGSGTRLTVV.

This chain uses TRBV7-2 with TRBJ2-4; no clear D. V gave up 0 bases and J gave up 0 bases, with 6 bases separating them. Germline V gene data show CDR1 as SGHTA and CDR2 as FQGNSA. The length of the CDR3 is 15 residues. As DNA, the CDR3 is TGTGCCAGCAGCTTAGCTAGGCTAGCCAAAAACATTCAGTACTTC. Its protein is CASSLARLAKNIQYF.

This clonotype was counted only a few times. V usage is TRBV2 and J usage is TRBJ2-1, with 8 bases that match TRBD1. V was pared by 3 bases and J by 3 bases, with 1 base of the junction left unmatched. The CDR3 is 14 amino acids. Germline assignment: CDR1 SNHLY and CDR2 FYNNEI. CDR3 residues: CASSDDRGYNEQFF. In DNA, the CDR3 is TGTGCCAGCAGTGATGACAGGGGCTACAATGAGCAGTTCTTC. The entire variable domain, with the rest obtained from reference TRBV2 and TRBJ2-1, is as follows: EPEVTQTPSHQVTQMGQEVILRCVPISNHLYFYWYRQILGQKVEFLVSFYNNEISEKSEIFDDQFSVERPDGSNFTLKIRSTKLEDSAMYFCASSDDRGYNEQFFGPGTRLTVL.

The chain joins TRBV4-2 to TRBJ2-5, with 8 positions matching TRBD2. The CDR3 consists of 15 residues. Unmatched junction bases numbered 8, after V lost 4 bases and J lost 4 bases. Germline V lookup: CDR1 LGHNA, CDR2 YNFKEQ. The CDR3, as DNA: TGTGCCAGCAGCCCAGGGACTAGTGATCGAGAGACCCAGTACTTC. Translated, it gives CASSPGTSDRETQYF.

This clonotype was counted between two and nine times. The chain couples TRBV18 to TRBJ2-7, with D possibly matching TRBD2 (6 bases). The V and J ends lost 5 bases and 0 bases respectively, with 11 bases between them. This CDR3 has 14 amino acids. Germline values: CDR1 KGHSH, CDR2 LQKENI. The CDR3 nucleotides are TGTGCCAGCTCAGGCGGGACGGACTCCTACGAGCAGTACTTC. Its translation: CASSGGTDSYEQYF.

This clonotype appeared a few times. This chain links TRBV19 with TRBJ2-1, with 8 bases matching TRBD2. The V gene end was trimmed by 5 bases and the J gene end by 4 bases; junction bases not matched to a gene: 7. The V gene's germline CDR1 is LNHDA and CDR2 SQIVND (reference sequence). The CDR3 has 15 amino acids. In DNA, the CDR3 is TGTGCCAGTAGTCCCCGGGAGGGTCGTTACAATGAGCAGTTCTTC. It yields the protein CASSPREGRYNEQFF.

The genes are TRBV9 and TRBJ2-4; 8 bases map to TRBD2. The germline V gene encodes CDR1 SGDLS and CDR2 YYNGEE. The CDR3 loop spans 15 amino acids. V shed 2 bases, J shed 1 base, and the junction held 2 bases outside the gene matches. CDR3 sequence (DNA): TGTGCCAGCAGCGTCGGGGGGGGGGCCAAAAACATTCAGTACTTC. Translated: CASSVGGGAKNIQYF.

The chain couples TRBV10-3 to TRBJ2-7; 7 nucleotides agree with TRBD2. Germline CDR1 reads ENHRY; CDR2 reads SYGVKD. The CDR3 contains 13 residues. Trimming removed 10 bases from V and 5 bases from J; junction bases left unmatched: 11. DNA of the CDR3: TGTGCCACAGCCCCAATCCGGGGGGACGAGCAGTACTTC. Its protein is CATAPIRGDEQYF.

At least ten counts were recorded for this clonotype. The chain couples TRBV6-1 to TRBJ2-7, with 9 bases matching TRBD1. Per germline, CDR1 MNHNS and CDR2 SASEGT. With V trimmed by 6 bases and J by 3 bases, 18 bases remained unmatched. The CDR3 contains 18 residues. CDR3 residues: CASRNAPGEQGAVYEQYF. DNA of the CDR3: TGTGCCAGCAGAAACGCCCCGGGGGAACAGGGGGCTGTCTACGAGCAGTACTTC.

The chain carries TRBV3-1 and TRBJ1-4; a possible D gene is TRBD1 (5 bases). V was trimmed by 4 bases and J by 7 bases, leaving 13 bases between them. The CDR3 length is 14 residues. Germline CDR1 is LGHDT and CDR2 is YNNKEL (reference sequence). The CDR3 region is CASSRRSGGEKLFF. In DNA, the CDR3 is TGTGCCAGCAGCCGCAGGTCGGGGGGTGAAAAACTGTTTTTT. The whole variable domain, filled in from reference TRBV3-1 and TRBJ1-4, reads DTAVSQTPKYLVTQMGNDKSIKCEQNLGHDTMYWYKQDSKKFLKIMFSYNNKELIINETVPNRFSPKSPDKAHLNLHINSLELGDSAVYFCASSRRSGGEKLFFGSGTQLSVL.

At least ten counts were recorded for this clonotype. DNA of the CDR3: TGTGCCAGCAGCTTCGGTATTACTAGCACAGATACGCAGTATTTT. Translating it yields CASSFGITSTDTQYF. V and J are TRBV5-5 and TRBJ2-3; unclear D gene. Per the germline V gene, CDR1 is SGHKS and CDR2 is YYEKEE (reference sequence). The V end was cut by 2 bases, the J end by 0 bases, with 10 bases between. This CDR3 has 15 residues.

This clonotype was observed many times. The V and J genes are TRBV13 and TRBJ1-1; D unresolved. Germline V CDR1 and CDR2: PRHDT, FYEKMQ (reference sequence). V was clipped by 4 bases and J by 0 bases, with 12 bases between them. This CDR3 has 15 amino acids. CDR3 sequence reads: CASSSMGSMNTEAFF. The CDR3 DNA follows: TGTGCCAGCAGCTCGATGGGGTCCATGAACACTGAAGCTTTCTTT.